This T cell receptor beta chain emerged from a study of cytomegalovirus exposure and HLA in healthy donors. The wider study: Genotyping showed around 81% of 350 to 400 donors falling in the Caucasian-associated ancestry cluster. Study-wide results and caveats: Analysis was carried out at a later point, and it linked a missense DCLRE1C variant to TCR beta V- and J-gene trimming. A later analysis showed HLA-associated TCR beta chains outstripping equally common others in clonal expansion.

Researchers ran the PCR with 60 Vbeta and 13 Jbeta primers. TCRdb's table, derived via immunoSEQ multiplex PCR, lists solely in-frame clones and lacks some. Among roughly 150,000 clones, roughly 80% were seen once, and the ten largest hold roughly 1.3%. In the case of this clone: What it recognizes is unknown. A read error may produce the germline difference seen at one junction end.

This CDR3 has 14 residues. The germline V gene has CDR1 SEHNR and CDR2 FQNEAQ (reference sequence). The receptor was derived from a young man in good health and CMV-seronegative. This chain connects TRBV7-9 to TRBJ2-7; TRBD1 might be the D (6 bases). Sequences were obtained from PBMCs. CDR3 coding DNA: TGTTCCAGCAGCTTGGACAGCGCCGTTTTCGAGCAGTACTTC. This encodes CSSSLDSAVFEQYF.